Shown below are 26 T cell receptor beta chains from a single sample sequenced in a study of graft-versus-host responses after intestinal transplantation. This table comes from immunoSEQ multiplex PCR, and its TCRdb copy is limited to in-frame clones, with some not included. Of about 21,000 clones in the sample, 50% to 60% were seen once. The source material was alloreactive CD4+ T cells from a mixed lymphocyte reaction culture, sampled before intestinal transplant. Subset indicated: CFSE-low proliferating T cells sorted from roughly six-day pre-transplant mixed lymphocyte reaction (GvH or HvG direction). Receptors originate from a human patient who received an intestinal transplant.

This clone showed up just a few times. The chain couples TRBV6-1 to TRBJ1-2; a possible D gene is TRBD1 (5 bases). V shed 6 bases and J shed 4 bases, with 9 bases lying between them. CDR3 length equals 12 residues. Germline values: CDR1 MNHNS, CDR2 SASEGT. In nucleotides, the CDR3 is TGTGCCAGCAGATCAGGGTTCTATGGCTACACCTTC. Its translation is CASRSGFYGYTF.

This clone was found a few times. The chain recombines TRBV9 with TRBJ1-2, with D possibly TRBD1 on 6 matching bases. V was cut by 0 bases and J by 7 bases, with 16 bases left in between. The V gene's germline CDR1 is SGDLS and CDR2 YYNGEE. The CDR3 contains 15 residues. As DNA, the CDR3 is TGTGCCAGCAGCGTAGGTCCATACAGGGTTGCTGGCTACACCTTC. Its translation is CASSVGPYRVAGYTF. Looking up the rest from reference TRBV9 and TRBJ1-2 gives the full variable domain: DSGVTQTPKHLITATGQRVTLRCSPRSGDLSVYWYQQSLDQGLQFLIQYYNGEERAKGNILERFSAQQFPDLHSELNLSSLELGDSALYFCASSVGPYRVAGYTFGSGTRLTVV.

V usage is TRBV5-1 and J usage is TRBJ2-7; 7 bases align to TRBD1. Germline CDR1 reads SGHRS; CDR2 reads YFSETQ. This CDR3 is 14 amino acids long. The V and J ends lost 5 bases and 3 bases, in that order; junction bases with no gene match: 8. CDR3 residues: CASSRDSPIYEQYF. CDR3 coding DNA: TGCGCCAGCAGTCGGGACAGCCCTATCTACGAGCAGTACTTC. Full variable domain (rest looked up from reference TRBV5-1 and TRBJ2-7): KAGVTQTPRYLIKTRGQQVTLSCSPISGHRSVSWYQQTPGQGLQFLFEYFSETQRNKGNFPGRFSGRQFSNSRSEMNVSTLELGDSALYLCASSRDSPIYEQYFGPGTRLTVT.

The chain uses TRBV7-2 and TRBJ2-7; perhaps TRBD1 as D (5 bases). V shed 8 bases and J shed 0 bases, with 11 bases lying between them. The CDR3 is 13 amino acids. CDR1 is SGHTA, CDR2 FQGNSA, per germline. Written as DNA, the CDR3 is TGTGCCAGCTGTCAGGGTCCCTCCTACGAGCAGTACTTC. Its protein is CASCQGPSYEQYF.

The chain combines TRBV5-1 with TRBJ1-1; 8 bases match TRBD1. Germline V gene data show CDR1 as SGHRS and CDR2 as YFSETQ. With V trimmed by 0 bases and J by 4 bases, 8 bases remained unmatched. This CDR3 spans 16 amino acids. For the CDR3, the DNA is TGCGCCAGCAGCTTGGAACAGGGGGGGGGCCGCACTGAAGCTTTCTTT. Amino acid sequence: CASSLEQGGGRTEAFF.

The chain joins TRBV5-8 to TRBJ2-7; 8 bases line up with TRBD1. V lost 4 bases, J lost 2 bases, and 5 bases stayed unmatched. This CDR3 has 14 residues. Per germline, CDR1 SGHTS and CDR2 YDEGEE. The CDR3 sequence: CASSARTGPYEQYF. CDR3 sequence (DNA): TGTGCCAGCAGCGCCAGGACAGGGCCCTACGAGCAGTACTTC.

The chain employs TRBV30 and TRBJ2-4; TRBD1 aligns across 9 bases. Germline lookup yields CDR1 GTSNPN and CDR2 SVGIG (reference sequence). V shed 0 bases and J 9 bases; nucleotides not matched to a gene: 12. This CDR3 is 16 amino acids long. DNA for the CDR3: TGTGCCTGGAGTGTACGTGGGACAGGGAGTGGGAGCATTCAGTACTTC. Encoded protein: CAWSVRGTGSGSIQYF.

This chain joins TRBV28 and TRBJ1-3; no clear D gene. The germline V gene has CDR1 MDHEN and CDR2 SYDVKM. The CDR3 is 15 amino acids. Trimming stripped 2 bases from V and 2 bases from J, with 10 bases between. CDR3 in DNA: TGTGCCAGCAGTTTAGATGCGGTCCCTGGAAACACCATATATTTT. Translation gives CASSLDAVPGNTIYF.

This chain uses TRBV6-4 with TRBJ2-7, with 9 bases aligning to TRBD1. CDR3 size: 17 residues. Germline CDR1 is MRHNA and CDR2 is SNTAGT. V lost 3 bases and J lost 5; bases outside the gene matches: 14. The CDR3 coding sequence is TGTGCCAGCAGTGATTCCGGACCGGGACAGGGATTCAACGAGCAGTACTTC. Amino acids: CASSDSGPGQGFNEQYF.

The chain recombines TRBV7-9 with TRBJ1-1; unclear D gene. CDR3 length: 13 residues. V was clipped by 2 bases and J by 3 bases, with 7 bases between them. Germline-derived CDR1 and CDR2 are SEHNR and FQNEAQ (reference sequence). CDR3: CASSLLTDTEAFF. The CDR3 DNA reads TGTGCCAGCAGCTTACTAACGGACACTGAAGCTTTCTTT.

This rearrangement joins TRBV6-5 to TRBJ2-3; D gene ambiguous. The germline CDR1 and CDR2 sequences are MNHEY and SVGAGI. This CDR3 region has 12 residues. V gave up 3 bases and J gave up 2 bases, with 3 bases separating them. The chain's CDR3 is CASSYLTDTQYF. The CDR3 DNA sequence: TGTGCCAGCAGTTATCTCACAGATACGCAGTATTTT.

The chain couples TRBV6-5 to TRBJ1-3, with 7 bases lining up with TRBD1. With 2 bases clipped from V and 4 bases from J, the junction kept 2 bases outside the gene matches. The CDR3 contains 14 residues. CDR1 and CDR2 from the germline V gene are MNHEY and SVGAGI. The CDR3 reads CASSYPDRGNTIYF. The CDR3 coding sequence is TGTGCCAGCAGTTACCCGGACAGGGGAAACACCATATATTTT.

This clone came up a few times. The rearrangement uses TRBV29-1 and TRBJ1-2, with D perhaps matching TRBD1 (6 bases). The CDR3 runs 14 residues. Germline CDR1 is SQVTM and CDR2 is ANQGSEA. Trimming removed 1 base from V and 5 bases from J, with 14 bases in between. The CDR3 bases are TGCAGCGTTGAAGTCCGCGGACAGTCTTATGGCTACACCTTC. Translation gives CSVEVRGQSYGYTF.

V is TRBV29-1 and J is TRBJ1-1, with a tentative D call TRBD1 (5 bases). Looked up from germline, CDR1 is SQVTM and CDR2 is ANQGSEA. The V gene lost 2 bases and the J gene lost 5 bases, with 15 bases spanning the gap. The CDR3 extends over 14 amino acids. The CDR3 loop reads CSVERRGRKTEAFF. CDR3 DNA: TGCAGCGTTGAAAGGCGGGGGAGAAAAACTGAAGCTTTCTTT.

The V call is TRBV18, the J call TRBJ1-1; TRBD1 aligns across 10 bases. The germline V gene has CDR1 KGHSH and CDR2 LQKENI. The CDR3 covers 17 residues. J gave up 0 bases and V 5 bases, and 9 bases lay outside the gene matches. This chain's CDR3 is CASSSYPGQGLNTEAFF. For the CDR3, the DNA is TGTGCCAGCTCATCCTACCCGGGACAGGGGCTGAACACTGAAGCTTTCTTT.

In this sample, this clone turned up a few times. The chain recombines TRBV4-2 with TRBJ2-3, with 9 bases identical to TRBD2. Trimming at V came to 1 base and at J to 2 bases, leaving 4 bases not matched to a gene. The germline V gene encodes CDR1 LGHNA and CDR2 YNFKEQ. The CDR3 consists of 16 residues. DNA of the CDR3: TGTGCCAGCAGCCAAGTCAGCGGGGGGCCCACAGATACGCAGTATTTT. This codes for CASSQVSGGPTDTQYF.

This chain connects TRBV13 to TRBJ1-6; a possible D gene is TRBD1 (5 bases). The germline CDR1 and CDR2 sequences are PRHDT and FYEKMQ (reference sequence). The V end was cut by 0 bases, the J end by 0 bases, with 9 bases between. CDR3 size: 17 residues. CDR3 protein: CASSLGGAYSYNSPLHF. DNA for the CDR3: TGTGCCAGCAGCTTAGGAGGGGCCTACTCCTATAATTCACCCCTCCACTTT. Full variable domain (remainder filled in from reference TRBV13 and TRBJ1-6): AAGVIQSPRHLIKEKRETATLKCYPIPRHDTVYWYQQGPGQDPQFLISFYEKMQSDKGSIPDRFSAQQFSDYHSELNMSSLELGDSALYFCASSLGGAYSYNSPLHFGNGTRLTVT.

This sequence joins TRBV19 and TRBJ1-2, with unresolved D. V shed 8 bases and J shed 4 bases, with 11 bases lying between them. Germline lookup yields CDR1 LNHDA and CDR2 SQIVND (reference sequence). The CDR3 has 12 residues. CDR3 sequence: CASWLKRYGYTF. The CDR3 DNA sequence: TGTGCCAGTTGGCTGAAGCGCTATGGCTACACCTTC.

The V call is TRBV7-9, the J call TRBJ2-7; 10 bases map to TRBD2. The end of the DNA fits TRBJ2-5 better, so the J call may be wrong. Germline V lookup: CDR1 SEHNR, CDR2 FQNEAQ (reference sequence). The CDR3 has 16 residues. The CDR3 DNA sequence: TGTGCCAGCAGCTTAGGAAGTAGCGGGGGGCAAGAGACCCAGTACTTC. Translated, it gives CASSLGSSGGQETQYF.

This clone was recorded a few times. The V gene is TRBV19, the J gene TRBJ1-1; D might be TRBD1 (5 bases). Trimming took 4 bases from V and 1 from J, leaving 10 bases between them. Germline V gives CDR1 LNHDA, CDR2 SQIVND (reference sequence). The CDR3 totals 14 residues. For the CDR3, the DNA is TGTGCCAGTAGTAGATGGGGCACGAACACTGAAGCTTTCTTT. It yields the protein CASSRWGTNTEAFF.

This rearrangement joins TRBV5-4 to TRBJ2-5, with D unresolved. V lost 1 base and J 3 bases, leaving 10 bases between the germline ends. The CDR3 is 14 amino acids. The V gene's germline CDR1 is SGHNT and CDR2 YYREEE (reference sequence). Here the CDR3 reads CASSLRRNEETQYF. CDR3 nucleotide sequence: TGTGCCAGCAGCTTGCGGCGGAATGAAGAGACCCAGTACTTC.

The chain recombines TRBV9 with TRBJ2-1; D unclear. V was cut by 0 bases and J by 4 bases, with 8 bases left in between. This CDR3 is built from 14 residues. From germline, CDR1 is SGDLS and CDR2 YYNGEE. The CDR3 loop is CASSVVLEYNEQFF. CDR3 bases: TGTGCCAGCAGCGTAGTTTTGGAGTACAATGAGCAGTTCTTC.

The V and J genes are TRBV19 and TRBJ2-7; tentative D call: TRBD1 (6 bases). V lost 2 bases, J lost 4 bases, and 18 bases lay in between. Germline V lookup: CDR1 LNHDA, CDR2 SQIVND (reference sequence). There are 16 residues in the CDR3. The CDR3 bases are TGTGCCAGTAGTATATGGCATAGGCAGGGGACGTACGAGCAGTACTTC. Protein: CASSIWHRQGTYEQYF.

The CDR3 DNA sequence: TGCAGCGTTGAAACAGGGGGAGGTGGCTACACCTTC. Protein: CSVETGGGGYTF. The chain uses TRBV29-1 and TRBJ1-2, with TRBD1 matching over 8 bases. The germline gives CDR1 SQVTM, CDR2 ANQGSEA. The ends lost 2 bases at V and 7 bases at J; junction bases unmatched: 3. The CDR3 loop spans 12 amino acids.

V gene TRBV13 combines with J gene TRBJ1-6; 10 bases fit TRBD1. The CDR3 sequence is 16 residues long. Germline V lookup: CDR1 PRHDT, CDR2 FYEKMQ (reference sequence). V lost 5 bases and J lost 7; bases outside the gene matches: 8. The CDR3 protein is CASSIPTGGKNSPLHF. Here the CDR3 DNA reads TGTGCCAGCAGCATCCCGACAGGGGGCAAAAATTCACCCCTCCACTTT.

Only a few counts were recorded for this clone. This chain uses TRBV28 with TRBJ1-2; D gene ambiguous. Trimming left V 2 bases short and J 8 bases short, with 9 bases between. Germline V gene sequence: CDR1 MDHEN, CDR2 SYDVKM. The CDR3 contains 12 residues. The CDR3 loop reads CASSLVGWGYTF. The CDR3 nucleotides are TGTGCCAGCAGTTTAGTCGGGTGGGGCTACACCTTC.